Listed here are 20 T cell receptor beta chains from one sample, sequenced in a study of T-cell reconstitution after alpha-beta-depleted transplantation in children. Preparation of the TCRbeta library involved a method that used unique molecular identifiers. TCRdb independently ran MiXCR on the PCR reads; one entry per CDR3 protein. The sample holds 500,000 to 600,000 distinct CDR3 sequences; 18% are singletons and the top ten take less than 4%. Sequences were derived from PBMCs from the stem cell graft donor, sampled from the stem cell graft. These receptors were taken from a human donor who donated a stem cell graft to a child with acute lymphoblastic leukemia.

This clonotype was detected a few times. V is TRBV12-3 or TRBV12-4 and J is TRBJ1-1; D not certain. V gave up 2 bases and J gave up 8 bases, with 6 bases separating them. The CDR3 length is 11 residues. CDR3 sequence (DNA): TGTGCCAGCAGTTTATATGGGGAAGCTTTCTTT. It specifies CASSLYGEAFF.

The gene calls are TRBV11-2 and TRBJ1-3; no clear D. There are 17 residues in the CDR3. With 8 bases removed from V and 5 bases from J, the gap between germline ends came to 25 bases. CDR1 and CDR2 from the germline V gene are SGHAT and FQNNGV. CDR3 sequence reads: CASSTRPPGLVRNTIYF. CDR3 DNA sequence: TGTGCCAGCTCGACCAGGCCCCCCGGCCTGGTCCGAAACACCATATATTTT.

This clonotype was counted between two and nine times. This chain uses TRBV4-1 with TRBJ2-1; no clear D gene. The V gene's germline CDR1 is MGHRA and CDR2 YSYEKL. The CDR3 covers 12 residues. V was pared by 3 bases and J by 5 bases, with 5 bases between. The CDR3 DNA reads TGCGCCAGCAGCCAGATAGACAATGAGCAGTTCTTC. Protein product: CASSQIDNEQFF.

At least ten counts were recorded for this clonotype. This chain's CDR3 is CASSSPPGGSSYNEQFF. DNA of the CDR3: TGCGCCAGCAGCTCTCCACCGGGGGGGAGCTCCTACAATGAGCAGTTCTTC. The chain joins TRBV5-1 to TRBJ2-1, with TRBD2 matching over 8 bases. The J segment lost 0 bases and the V segment lost 3 bases, leaving 8 bases of the junction unmatched. The CDR3 spans 17 residues. Germline assignment: CDR1 SGHRS and CDR2 YFSETQ.

The chain recombines TRBV5-5 with TRBJ2-2, with D unresolved. Trimming took off 4 bases at V and 7 bases at J, with 11 bases between the two ends. The V gene's germline CDR1 is SGHKS and CDR2 YYEKEE (reference sequence). The CDR3 loop spans 13 amino acids. CDR3 in amino acids: CASSLESSGELFF. The CDR3 nucleotides read TGTGCCAGCAGCCTGGAGAGCAGCGGGGAGCTGTTTTTT.

J is TRBJ2-3 and V is TRBV5-5; no clear D gene. Germline V gene data show CDR1 as SGHKS and CDR2 as YYEKEE (reference sequence). V was shortened by 0 bases and J by 4 bases, with 9 bases between the two germline ends. The CDR3 extends over 14 amino acids. The CDR3 region is CASSLDAAADTQYF. CDR3 DNA sequence: TGTGCCAGCAGCTTGGATGCCGCCGCAGATACGCAGTATTTT.

The rearrangement links TRBV20-1 to TRBJ2-1; no clear D. The CDR3 totals 11 residues. V was cut by 5 bases and J by 9 bases, with 11 bases left in between. Germline V gene sequence: CDR1 DFQATT, CDR2 SNEGSKA (reference sequence). CDR3 in amino acids: CSAGLAVEQFF. CDR3 DNA: TGCAGTGCTGGCTTGGCGGTTGAGCAGTTCTTC.

This clonotype was seen only a few times. The junction shows a germline mismatch at one end, possibly a read error. J is TRBJ2-2 and V is TRBV11-1, with D perhaps matching TRBD1 or TRBD2 (5 bases each). CDR1 and CDR2 (germline): SGHAT, FQDESV (reference sequence). The CDR3 covers 15 residues. CDR3 DNA: TGTGCCAGCAGCTTACCCGGGACCCCAACCGAGGAGCTGTTTTTT. It specifies CASSLPGTPTEELFF.

A few counts support this clonotype. This sequence joins TRBV20-1 and TRBJ2-7; tentatively, D is TRBD2 (6 bases). In germline, CDR1 is DFQATT, CDR2 SNEGSKA (reference sequence). The CDR3 covers 12 residues. Trimming took off 6 bases at V and 6 bases at J, with 15 bases between the two ends. CDR3 sequence: CSADRRAGEQYF. DNA of the CDR3: TGCAGTGCGGATCGGAGGGCGGGCGAGCAGTACTTC.

This clonotype was observed a few times. The rearrangement joins TRBV7-9 to TRBJ2-1, with 7 bases aligning to TRBD2. V was pared by 6 bases and J by 4 bases, with 9 bases of the junction left unmatched. Germline V CDR1 and CDR2: SEHNR, FQNEAQ (reference sequence). The CDR3 spans 15 residues. CDR3 nucleotide sequence: TGTGCCAGCAGTCGACGGGGGGACTTTTACAATGAGCAGTTCTTC. Protein sequence: CASSRRGDFYNEQFF.

This clonotype was observed a handful of times. The V call is TRBV9, the J call TRBJ1-1; D may be TRBD1 (6 bases). Germline CDR1 and CDR2: SGDLS and YYNGEE. The CDR3 has 16 amino acids. The V and J ends lost 4 bases and 4 bases respectively, with 20 bases between them. The CDR3 DNA reads as TGTGCCAGCAGCCGATCCCCCACCCGAGGGGGCACTGAAGCTTTCTTT. Protein: CASSRSPTRGGTEAFF.

V and J are TRBV7-3 and TRBJ2-1; 7 bases fit TRBD2. The germline CDR1 and CDR2 sequences are SGHTA and FQGTGA. J lost 7 bases, V lost 5 bases, and 17 bases had no gene match. The CDR3 has 17 amino acids. CDR3 in DNA: TGTGCCAGCAGCCCCTACGGCACGGGAGGAAAGGGAAATGAGCAGTTCTTC. This encodes CASSPYGTGGKGNEQFF.

This chain uses TRBV6-5 with TRBJ1-3; D unresolved. Germline lookup yields CDR1 MNHEY and CDR2 SVGAGI. The CDR3 runs 17 residues. The V end was cut by 2 bases, the J end by 2 bases, with 16 bases between. The CDR3 sequence is CASSYETPFLTGNTIYF. The CDR3 DNA reads TGTGCCAGCAGTTACGAGACTCCTTTCCTCACTGGAAACACCATATATTTT.

The chain uses TRBV12-3 or TRBV12-4 and TRBJ1-2, with no clear D. V lost 11 bases, J lost 4 bases, and 14 bases lay in between. This CDR3 comprises 12 residues. The CDR3, as DNA: TGTGCCGGGGTGACTGACCTCTATGGCTACACCTTC. It encodes CAGVTDLYGYTF.

This clonotype was counted only a few times. The J gene is TRBJ2-7, the V gene TRBV5-8, with D tentatively TRBD2 (5 bases). Trimming removed 2 bases at V and 5 bases at J, with 20 bases between. Germline assignment: CDR1 SGHTS and CDR2 YDEGEE. The CDR3 is 16 amino acids. The CDR3 DNA follows: TGTGCCAGCAGCTTAAGGGATACCGGGAAAAGGCACGAGCAGTACTTC. Translation gives CASSLRDTGKRHEQYF.

The chain recombines TRBV11-1 with TRBJ1-6; 7 bases are shared with TRBD1. Germline V lookup: CDR1 SGHAT, CDR2 FQDESV (reference sequence). Trimming at V came to 5 bases and at J to 9 bases, leaving 7 bases not matched to a gene. The CDR3 covers 14 residues. CDR3 sequence: CASSVGTEPSPLHF. DNA of the CDR3: TGTGCCAGCAGCGTCGGGACAGAGCCTTCACCCCTCCACTTT.

The chain carries TRBV29-1 and TRBJ1-2; possibly TRBD1 for D (5 bases). CDR1 SQVTM and CDR2 ANQGSEA come from the germline V gene. Trimming took off 0 bases at V and 2 bases at J, with 7 bases between the two ends. CDR3 length: 13 residues. The CDR3 spells CSVEDHRNYGYTF. The CDR3 DNA is TGCAGCGTTGAAGACCACAGGAACTATGGCTACACCTTC.

The chain couples TRBV27 to TRBJ2-7; 11 nucleotides align to TRBD1. V lost 0 bases and J lost 6; bases outside the gene matches: 4. The CDR3 sequence is 15 residues long. CDR1 is MNHEY, CDR2 SMNVEV, per germline (reference sequence). CDR3 DNA sequence: TGTGCCAGCAGTTTATCGGGGACAGGGGGACGCGAGCAGTACTTC. Translated: CASSLSGTGGREQYF.

In the case of this clonotype: The junction departs from germline at one end; a sequencing error may be responsible. This chain connects TRBV12-3 or TRBV12-4 to TRBJ1-3; D is possibly TRBD1 (6 bases). The CDR3 runs to 16 residues. The CDR3 DNA reads as TGTGCCAGCAGTTTAGGGGGGCGTACAGGAGGAACCACCATATATTTT. It yields the protein CASSLGGRTGGTTIYF.

The rearrangement uses TRBV20-1 and TRBJ2-1; 12 bases map to TRBD2. The length of the CDR3 is 14 residues. Germline V lookup: CDR1 DFQATT, CDR2 SNEGSKA (reference sequence). V shed 4 bases, J shed 8 bases, and the junction held 6 bases outside the gene matches. CDR3 sequence: CSANLAGGPYEQFF. Here the CDR3 DNA reads TGCAGTGCTAATCTAGCGGGAGGGCCCTATGAGCAGTTCTTC.